This T cell receptor beta chain is from a study of T cells in Graves' hyperthyroidism and ophthalmopathy. For the study at large: Sampling of peripheral blood happened at initial diagnosis, prior to any treatment.

The definition of stable Graves' hyperthyroidism was no ophthalmopathy progression within 18 months. The investigators amplified TCR beta CDR3 regions from RNA transcripts. In the first-round RT-PCR of the TCR CDR3, the HTBI primer set was used. TCRdb re-derived calls from the multiplex PCR reads in MiXCR, one entry per CDR3 protein. Of roughly 330,000 distinct CDR3 sequences in the sample, roughly 17% were seen once. Trimming pared 5 bases from V and 2 bases from J, leaving 9 bases between. Germline V gene data show CDR1 as MDHEN and CDR2 as SYDVKM. The CDR3 is made up of 13 amino acids. This clonotype was seen repeatedly, ten times or more.

The TCR was taken from a man between 25 and 39 years old with Graves' hyperthyroidism. The sequenced material came from blood. This chain uses TRBV28 with TRBJ2-5; no definite D call. In nucleotides, the CDR3 is TGTGCCAGCAGTGAGACTCCACAAGAGACCCAGTACTTC. Translation gives CASSETPQETQYF.